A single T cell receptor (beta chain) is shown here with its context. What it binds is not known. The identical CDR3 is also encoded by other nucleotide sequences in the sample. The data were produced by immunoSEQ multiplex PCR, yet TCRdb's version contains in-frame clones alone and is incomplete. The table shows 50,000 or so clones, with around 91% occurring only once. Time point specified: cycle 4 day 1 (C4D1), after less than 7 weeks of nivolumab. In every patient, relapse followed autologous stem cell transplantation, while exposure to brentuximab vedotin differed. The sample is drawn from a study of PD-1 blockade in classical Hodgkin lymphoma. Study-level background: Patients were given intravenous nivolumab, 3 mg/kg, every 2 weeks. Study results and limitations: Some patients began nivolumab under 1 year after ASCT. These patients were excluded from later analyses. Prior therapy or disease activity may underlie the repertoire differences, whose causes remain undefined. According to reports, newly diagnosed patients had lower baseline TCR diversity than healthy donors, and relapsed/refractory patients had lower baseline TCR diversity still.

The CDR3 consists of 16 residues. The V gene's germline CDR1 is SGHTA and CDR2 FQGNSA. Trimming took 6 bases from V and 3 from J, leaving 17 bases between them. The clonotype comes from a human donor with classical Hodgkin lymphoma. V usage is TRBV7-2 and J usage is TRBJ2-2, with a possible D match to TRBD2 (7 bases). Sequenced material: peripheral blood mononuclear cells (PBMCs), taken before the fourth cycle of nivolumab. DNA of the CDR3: TGTGCCAGCAGGAGGGGGGGCACAGCTGACACCGGGGAGCTGTTTTTT. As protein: CASRRGGTADTGELFF.